This T cell receptor (beta chain) appears in the sequencing data of a study of shared clonotypes between healthy human individuals (dated by TCRdb to 2018 to 2020). In terms of the full investigation: The cohort included a few men and a couple of women between 18 and 49 years of age. Per donor, three plates each were used for CD4 naive and CD4 memory, two for CD8 naive, and one for CD8 memory. To increase sequencing depth and limit assay-specific biases, TCR repertoire library preparation and sequencing were carried out by different laboratories using diverse techniques. To estimate repertoire size and how much clonotypes are shared between individuals, the study performed deep sequencing of blood TCR repertoires from roughly five healthy adults. Between about 0.94 and 8.9 billion PBMCs per donor were obtained by leukapheresis. What the authors observed across the whole study: Approximately 4.8% of naive CD4, 3.5% of naive CD8, about 2.5% of memory CD4, and over 0.35% of memory CD8 clonotypes were shared across a few donors. Sampling was restricted to blood, and TCR repertoires in tissue are likely to differ from TCR repertoires in blood. Naive subsets generally had larger estimated clonotype richness than memory subsets. Because the study included only a small number of donors, the genetic and exposure-history diversity represented was limited. Pairwise subsampling led to the expectation that sequencing depth would affect the degree of clonotype sharing among donors. Higher generation probabilities were observed for clonotypes shared by all four sorted-subset donors than for non-shared clonotypes. Even with the large sequencing depth, rarefaction of the sorted-subset datasets indicated that sequencing was incomplete.

The germline V gene encodes CDR1 MNHNS and CDR2 SASEGT. The CDR3 covers 15 residues, taking in both the cysteine and the phenylalanine. The only DNA kept is the CDR3, 45 bases in frame from the first base. V and J lose 6 bases and 0 bases, and a span of 12 bases separates them. TCR CDR3 regions were amplified from genomic DNA by multiplex PCR using the deep immunoSEQ assay. Extracted genomic DNA from each cell subset was distributed evenly across all wells of several immunoSEQ 96-well plates, and each plate was treated as a replicate. For sorted subsets, roughly 200 ng of genomic DNA, equivalent to some 33,000 T cell genomes, went into each replicate PCR. The purified libraries were quantified using a Qubit 3.0 fluorometer, sized with a Bioanalyzer 2100, and then quantified again using the KAPA Library Quantification kit. A separate single-read 150-cycle Illumina NextSeq 550 flow cell was used to sequence each immunoSEQ 96-well plate. Turning to the authors' computational methods: Because the immunoSEQ output held only junctional sequences and lacked quality scores, the filtering could not match the filtering applied to full-length reads. Sequences were annotated with PyIR, a Python wrapper for IgBLAST v1.9, and V/J genes and CDR3 were assigned using IMGT germline references. Reads were filtered out if the reads had weak V/J assignments (E-value above 1e-6), no CDR3, stop codons, out-of-frame junctions, or ambiguous translated residues. V3J clonotypes were defined as sequences sharing the same inferred V gene, J gene, and CDR3 amino acid sequence. To compute the percentage overlap between repertoires, the number of shared unique clonotypes was divided by the size of the smaller repertoire. Richness of each repertoire was evaluated using RTK rarefaction, the Chao1 estimator, and Recon v2.1 estimates of unobserved clonotypes. Generation probabilities were computed with OLGA for all TCRbeta clonotypes obtained by the gDNA method from several donors. In its TCRdb copy, this immuneACCESS table keeps in-frame sequences only and misses some clones. Where compared with another copy, unresolved V genes explain less than half of these, and the others have no known cause. Clonal size and the V and J genes are those of that table, whereas D and trimming came from the DNA. The sample table records 1.5 million to 2.5 million clones; about 95% of these occur just once. Of the sample, around 1.2% falls within the top ten clones.

CD8 naive samples were obtained by positive selection for CCR7 among CD45RO-negative cells, yielding a CD45RA+CCR7+ population from which TemRA cells were excluded. The donors were healthy, HIV-negative adults who had no recently reported acute infections or vaccinations. Every donor was a Caucasian adult living in Nashville, Tennessee, USA. After blood collection by leukapheresis, PBMCs were isolated using Ficoll-Histopaque density gradient centrifugation and then cryopreserved in the vapor phase of liquid nitrogen. Analytical flow cytometry was used to check the purity and quantity of each magnetically sorted T cell population. Genomic DNA was isolated from each sorted fraction and quantified by UV absorbance on a Nanodrop 2000c. As to this clone: This clone's antigen is unknown. Within one base of it there is no much larger clone, and no base qualities were kept.

The receptor comes from a man younger than 30 in good health. Sequenced material: naive CD8+ T cells sorted from blood. Interpreted using the paper, the cell subset or site label stands for: CD45RA+CCR7+. The chain is assembled from TRBV6-1 and TRBJ1-5, and perhaps TRBD1 as D gene, on 6 matching bases. The DNA is as follows: TGTGCCAGCAGATGGTTACAGGGTAGCAATCAGCCCCAGCATTTT. This sequence encodes CASRWLQGSNQPQHF.